Shown below are 16 T cell receptor beta chains from a single sample sequenced in a study of cytomegalovirus exposure and HLA in healthy donors. The PCR had 60 Vbeta and 13 Jbeta primers. Repertoires were generated with immunoSEQ multiplex PCR, while TCRdb's copy carries only in-frame clones and drops some. Among roughly 100,000 clones listed, 70% to 90% were seen once. The specimen was PBMCs. The receptor set was obtained from a young woman in good health and CMV-seropositive.

The rearrangement uses TRBV15 and TRBJ1-1; D call uncertain. This CDR3 spans 15 amino acids. The V gene lost 3 bases and the J gene lost 5 bases, with 16 bases spanning the gap. The germline CDR1 and CDR2 sequences are LNHNV and YYDKDF (reference sequence). CDR3 residues: CATSRGDTFGTEAFF. CDR3 nucleotide sequence: TGTGCCACCAGCAGGGGAGACACCTTTGGGACTGAAGCTTTCTTT.

The genes are TRBV4-1 and TRBJ2-2; 7 nucleotides line up with TRBD2. Looked up from germline, CDR1 is MGHRA and CDR2 is YSYEKL. After removal of 2 bases from V and 1 base from J, the junction contained 13 bases not matched to a gene. This CDR3 is 19 amino acids long. The DNA for the CDR3 is TGCGCCAGCAGCCAATGGTACCAAGCGGGGTTAGGGAACACCGGGGAGCTGTTTTTT. It specifies CASSQWYQAGLGNTGELFF.

The chain uses TRBV7-8 and TRBJ2-2, with 7 bases aligning to TRBD2. Per the germline V gene, CDR1 is SGHVS and CDR2 is FQNEAQ. Trimming cost V 2 bases and J 1 base; bases outside gene matches: 4. There are 16 residues in the CDR3. The CDR3: CASSLFGGGNTGELFF. CDR3 bases: TGTGCCAGCAGCTTATTCGGCGGGGGGAACACCGGGGAGCTGTTTTTT.

This clone was seen only a few times. The chain couples TRBV7-9 to TRBJ1-4; D is possibly TRBD1 (6 bases). Germline V gene data show CDR1 as SEHNR and CDR2 as FQNEAQ (reference sequence). Trimming pared 6 bases from V and 8 bases from J, leaving 19 bases between. The length of the CDR3 is 15 residues. The CDR3 spells CASSRTQGIVEKLFF. In nucleotides, the CDR3 is TGTGCCAGCAGTCGTACACAGGGAATTGTCGAAAAACTGTTTTTT.

The chain combines TRBV13 with TRBJ2-7; 10 bases map to TRBD1. The V gene's germline CDR1 is PRHDT and CDR2 FYEKMQ (reference sequence). The length of the CDR3 is 15 residues. Trimming removed 5 bases from V and 1 base from J; junction bases left unmatched: 5. CDR3 region: CASSTTGGYSYEQYF. CDR3 nucleotides: TGTGCCAGCAGCACGACAGGGGGCTATTCCTACGAGCAGTACTTC.

CDR3 nucleotides: TGCGCCAGCAGCCAAGTGGTTGGGGGGAATGAAAAACTGTTTTTT. This sequence encodes CASSQVVGGNEKLFF. V usage is TRBV4-1 and J usage is TRBJ1-4; D is perhaps TRBD1 (5 bases). The CDR3 covers 15 residues. Looked up from germline, CDR1 is MGHRA and CDR2 is YSYEKL. Trimming cost V 1 base and J 5 bases, with 11 bases left between them.

The rearrangement joins TRBV19 to TRBJ1-2, with D unresolved. The CDR3 is 16 residues long. Germline V gene lookup returns CDR1 LNHDA and CDR2 SQIVND (reference sequence). The germline V and J ends were trimmed by 3 bases and 0 bases, with 14 bases remaining between them. The CDR3 loop reads CASSMRFGAANYGYTF. The CDR3, as DNA: TGTGCCAGTAGTATGAGGTTTGGAGCTGCTAACTATGGCTACACCTTC.

The chain has TRBV30 and TRBJ2-1; D is possibly TRBD2 (6 bases). V lost 4 bases and J 6 bases, leaving 16 bases between the germline ends. Germline assignment: CDR1 GTSNPN and CDR2 SVGIG (reference sequence). This CDR3 has 14 amino acids. This CDR3 is CAWNLKGLINEQFF. In nucleotides, the CDR3 is TGTGCCTGGAACCTCAAGGGACTTATCAATGAGCAGTTCTTC.

The chain couples TRBV5-8 to TRBJ1-5; TRBD1 aligns across 8 bases. Trimming at V came to 4 bases and at J to 4 bases, leaving 10 bases not matched to a gene. Germline lookup yields CDR1 SGHTS and CDR2 YDEGEE. The CDR3 spans 16 residues. For the CDR3, the DNA is TGTGCCAGCAGCAGCGGACAGGGTCCCTCTAATCAGCCCCAGCATTTT. It codes for CASSSGQGPSNQPQHF.

The V call is TRBV5-4, the J call TRBJ2-3; perhaps TRBD2 as D (5 bases). The CDR3 loop spans 15 amino acids. The germline V gene has CDR1 SGHNT and CDR2 YYREEE (reference sequence). The V end lost 0 bases, the J end lost 4 bases, and 12 bases lay between the germline ends. CDR3 sequence reads: CASSLGTLGADTQYF. CDR3 coding DNA: TGTGCCAGCAGCTTGGGGACTCTTGGGGCAGATACGCAGTATTTT.

The rearrangement uses TRBV2 and TRBJ1-1, with 8 positions matching TRBD1. The CDR3 sequence is 14 residues long. With V trimmed by 3 bases and J by 5 bases, 5 bases remained unmatched. Germline CDR1 is SNHLY and CDR2 is FYNNEI. Written as DNA, the CDR3 is TGTGCCAGCAGTGACCGGACAGGGAGGACTGAAGCTTTCTTT. It codes for CASSDRTGRTEAFF.

The rearrangement joins TRBV19 to TRBJ2-2; D possibly corresponds to TRBD2 (7 bases). Germline CDR1 is LNHDA and CDR2 is SQIVND (reference sequence). There are 18 residues in the CDR3. Between the trimmed V and J ends, which lost 1 base and 11 bases, there was a span of 26 bases. This chain's CDR3 is CASSIGEGGARLVPELFF. As DNA, the CDR3 is TGTGCCAGTAGTATAGGGGAGGGGGGCGCCCGGCTCGTCCCCGAGCTGTTTTTT.

This clone was detected only a few times. For the CDR3, the DNA is TGTGCCAGCAGCTTTGATCCCGACAGCTTTAATGAAAAACTGTTTTTT. The encoded protein is CASSFDPDSFNEKLFF. The chain carries TRBV5-6 and TRBJ1-4; D may be TRBD1 (5 bases). V gave up 2 bases and J gave up 4 bases, with 15 bases separating them. The CDR3 runs to 16 residues. Germline CDR1 reads SGHDT; CDR2 reads YYEEEE.

V usage is TRBV7-3 and J usage is TRBJ2-1; no clear D gene. The CDR3 consists of 15 residues. The germline V gene has CDR1 SGHTA and CDR2 FQGTGA. Deletions cut 5 bases from V and 5 bases from J, with 16 bases between. CDR3 DNA: TGTGCCAGCAGCCGTACAGCCCTCTCTAACAATGAGCAGTTCTTC. Amino acid sequence: CASSRTALSNNEQFF.

The chain links TRBV6-4 to TRBJ2-3; the D gene is possibly TRBD2 (6 bases). CDR1 is MRHNA, CDR2 SNTAGT, per germline. The CDR3 length is 14 residues. The V end was cut by 3 bases, the J end by 1 base, with 8 bases between. The CDR3 DNA reads TGTGCCAGCAGTGAGGGCGGGGGCACAGATACGCAGTATTTT. It is translated as CASSEGGGTDTQYF.

V and J are TRBV5-1 and TRBJ2-3, with D perhaps matching TRBD2 (5 bases). The CDR3 sequence is 15 residues long. Between the trimmed V and J ends, which lost 1 base and 0 bases, there was a span of 9 bases. CDR1 is SGHRS, CDR2 YFSETQ, per germline. This chain's CDR3 is CASSLRTFSTDTQYF. CDR3 DNA sequence: TGCGCCAGCAGCTTGAGGACTTTCAGCACAGATACGCAGTATTTT.